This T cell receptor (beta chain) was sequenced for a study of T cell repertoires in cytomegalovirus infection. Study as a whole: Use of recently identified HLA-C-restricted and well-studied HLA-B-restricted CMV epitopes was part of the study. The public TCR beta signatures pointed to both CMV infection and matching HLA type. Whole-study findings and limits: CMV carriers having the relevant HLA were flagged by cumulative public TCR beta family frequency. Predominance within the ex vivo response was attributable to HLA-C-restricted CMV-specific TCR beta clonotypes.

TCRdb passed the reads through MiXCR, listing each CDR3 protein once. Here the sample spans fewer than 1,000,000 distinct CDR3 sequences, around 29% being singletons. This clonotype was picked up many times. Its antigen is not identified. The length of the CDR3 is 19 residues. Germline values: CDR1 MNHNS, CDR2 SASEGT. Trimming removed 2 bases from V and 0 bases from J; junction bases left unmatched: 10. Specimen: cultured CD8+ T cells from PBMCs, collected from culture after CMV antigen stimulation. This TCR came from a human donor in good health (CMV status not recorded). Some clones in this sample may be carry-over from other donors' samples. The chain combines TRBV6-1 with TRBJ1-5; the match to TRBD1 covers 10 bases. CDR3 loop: CASSELDRGPRNSNQPQHF. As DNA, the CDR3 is TGTGCCAGCAGTGAACTCGACAGGGGGCCACGAAATAGCAATCAGCCCCAGCATTTT.